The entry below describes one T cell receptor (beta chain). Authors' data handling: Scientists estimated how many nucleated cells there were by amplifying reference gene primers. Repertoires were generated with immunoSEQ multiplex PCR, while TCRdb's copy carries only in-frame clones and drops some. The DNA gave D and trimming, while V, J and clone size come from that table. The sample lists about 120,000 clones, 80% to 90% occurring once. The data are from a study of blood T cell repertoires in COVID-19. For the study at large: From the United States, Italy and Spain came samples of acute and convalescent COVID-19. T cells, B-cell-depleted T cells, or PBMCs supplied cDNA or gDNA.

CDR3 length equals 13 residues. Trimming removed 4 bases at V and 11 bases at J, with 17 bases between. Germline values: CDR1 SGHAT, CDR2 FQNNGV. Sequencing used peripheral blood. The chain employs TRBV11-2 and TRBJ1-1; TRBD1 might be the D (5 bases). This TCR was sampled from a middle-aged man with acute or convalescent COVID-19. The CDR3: CASSSGGVVEAFF. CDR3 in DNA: TGTGCCAGCAGCTCGGGGGGTGTGGTGGAGGCTTTCTTT.